These T cell receptor beta chains were read from a single sample in a study of siplizumab effects on memory and regulatory T cells. This table comes from immunoSEQ multiplex PCR, and its TCRdb copy is limited to in-frame clones, with some not included. Among around 65,000 clones listed, 70% to 85% were seen once. Sequencing was performed on memory CD4+ T cells sorted from blood. These receptors were obtained from a human donor in good health. The CDR3 runs from the conserved cysteine through the conserved F or W. The D gene is left open where the match is weak. Rows may omit the clone size; those that give it use once, few, many or a size class.

j_gene	v_gene	d_gene	abundance	CDR3aa	CDR3nt
TRBJ2-3	TRBV6-1	NA	NA	CASSGDTDTQYF	TGTGCCAGCAGTGGGGACACAGATACGCAGTATTTT
TRBJ2-1	TRBV14	NA	NA	CASSQSTGRHNEQFF	TGTGCCAGCAGCCAATCCACCGGACGTCACAATGAGCAGTTCTTC
TRBJ2-3	TRBV6-6	NA	NA	CASSYSGLTDTQYF	TGTGCCAGCAGTTACTCAGGCCTCACAGATACGCAGTATTTT
TRBJ2-5	TRBV18	NA	NA	CASSERYGVQETQYF	TGTGCCAGCTCAGAACGGTACGGGGTACAAGAGACCCAGTACTTC
TRBJ1-2	TRBV7-2	NA	NA	CASSLGVRGYTF	TGTGCCAGCAGCTTGGGGGTCCGCGGCTACACCTTC
TRBJ1-2	TRBV7-9	NA	NA	CASNRDGFSYTF	TGTGCCAGCAACAGGGACGGTTTTAGCTACACCTTC
TRBJ1-1	TRBV6-1	TRBD1	few	CASSEGTGRTEAFF	TGTGCCAGCAGTGAGGGGACAGGGCGGACTGAAGCTTTCTTT
TRBJ2-3	TRBV10-1	NA	once	CASSDPGLDTQYF	TGCGCCAGCAGTGATCCAGGGTTGGATACGCAGTATTTT
TRBJ2-5	TRBV12-1	NA	NA	CASSSGIAGVQETQYF	TGTGCCAGCAGCTCCGGGATAGCGGGGGTCCAAGAGACCCAGTACTTC
TRBJ2-3	TRBV5-4	TRBD2	few	CASSPGTRGDTQYF	TGTGCCAGCAGCCCCGGGACTAGGGGAGATACGCAGTATTTT
TRBJ2-2	TRBV11-3	TRBD2	NA	CASSVGLHTGELFF	TGTGCCAGCAGCGTGGGACTACACACCGGGGAGCTGTTTTTT
TRBJ2-5	TRBV5-4	NA	few	CASSFGGLEGETQYF	TGTGCCAGCAGCTTCGGGGGGCTAGAGGGAGAGACCCAGTACTTC
TRBJ1-1	TRBV15	NA	NA	CATSAPEKGRTEAFF	TGTGCCACCAGCGCCCCTGAAAAGGGCCGAACTGAAGCTTTCTTT
TRBJ2-7	TRBV27	TRBD1	few	CASGTGVYEQYF	TGTGCCAGCGGTACAGGGGTCTACGAGCAGTACTTC
TRBJ2-1	TRBV7-9	TRBD2	NA	CASSLGLAGGQSSYNEQFF	TGTGCCAGCAGCCTGGGACTAGCGGGGGGACAGAGCTCCTACAATGAGCAGTTCTTC
TRBJ2-3	TRBV11-3	TRBD1	NA	CASSLQGAGDTQYF	TGTGCCAGCAGCTTACAGGGGGCGGGGGATACGCAGTATTTT
TRBJ1-1	TRBV7-9	NA	once	CASSLDSGSHTEAFF	TGTGCCAGCAGCTTAGATTCAGGGAGCCACACTGAAGCTTTCTTT
TRBJ1-1	TRBV11-2	NA	NA	CASPSAGNTEAFF	TGTGCCAGCCCTTCGGCGGGGAACACTGAAGCTTTCTTT
TRBJ2-1	TRBV6-5	TRBD2	medium-sized	CASFRTSGMGEQFF	TGTGCCAGCTTTAGGACTAGCGGGATGGGTGAGCAGTTCTTC
TRBJ1-4	TRBV9	NA	few	CASSSSRVDEKLFF	TGTGCCAGCAGCTCATCCAGGGTAGATGAAAAACTGTTTTTT
TRBJ2-1	TRBV7-2	NA	NA	CASSLSTTYNEQFF	TGTGCCAGCAGCTTATCTACTACCTACAATGAGCAGTTCTTC
TRBJ2-1	TRBV28	TRBD2	NA	CASIPGGGANEQFF	TGTGCCAGCATTCCGGGCGGGGGGGCAAATGAGCAGTTCTTC
TRBJ1-1	TRBV5-1	NA	NA	CASSLEAEVNTEAFF	TGCGCCAGCAGCTTAGAGGCAGAAGTGAACACTGAAGCTTTCTTT
TRBJ1-2	TRBV6-4	TRBD1	once	CASRRQGGYTF	TGTGCCAGCAGACGACAGGGTGGATACACCTTC
TRBJ2-3	TRBV2	TRBD2	NA	CASRGGPPVNTQYF	TGTGCCAGCCGCGGGGGGCCTCCGGTAAATACGCAGTATTTT
TRBJ2-4	TRBV9	NA	NA	CASSVESRAPGIQYF	TGTGCCAGCAGCGTAGAATCCAGGGCCCCGGGCATTCAGTACTTC
TRBJ2-7	TRBV6-1	TRBD1	NA	CASSYTGGEQYF	TGTGCCAGCAGCTACACAGGGGGCGAGCAGTACTTC
TRBJ2-1	TRBV28	NA	few	CASSPGYEYNEQFF	TGTGCCAGCAGTCCCGGCTATGAGTACAATGAGCAGTTCTTC
TRBJ1-5	TRBV27	TRBD1	NA	CANIHPDNRGPGNQPQHF	TGTGCCAACATTCATCCTGATAACAGGGGGCCTGGCAATCAGCCCCAGCATTTT
TRBJ1-1	TRBV11-2	NA	NA	CASSSSDRGNTEAFF	TGTGCCAGCAGCAGCTCCGACAGAGGGAACACTGAAGCTTTCTTT
TRBJ1-5	TRBV21-1	NA	NA	CASKRYREPQHF	TGTGCCAGCAAGCGATATAGGGAGCCCCAGCATTTT
TRBJ2-3	TRBV2	TRBD1	NA	CASSRRTGITDTQYF	TGTGCCAGCAGCCGGCGGACAGGCATAACAGATACGCAGTATTTT
TRBJ2-2	TRBV30	NA	NA	CAWSIRSSRGGLFF	TGTGCCTGGAGTATAAGGTCCTCCCGGGGAGGGCTGTTTTTT
TRBJ1-2	TRBV5-5	NA	NA	CASSLAGHDGGYGYTF	TGTGCCAGCAGCTTGGCCGGGCACGACGGTGGATATGGCTACACCTTC
TRBJ2-2	TRBV5-1	TRBD1	NA	CASSSPGQGITGELFF	TGCGCCAGCAGCTCGCCGGGACAGGGGATAACCGGGGAGCTGTTTTTT
TRBJ2-7	TRBV5-1	TRBD1	NA	CASSLGGQGGYEQYF	TGCGCCAGCAGCTTGGGGGGACAGGGGGGCTACGAGCAGTACTTC
TRBJ2-2	TRBV18	NA	NA	CASSLQHSNTGELFF	TGTGCCAGCTCACTTCAGCACTCGAACACCGGGGAGCTGTTTTTT
TRBJ2-3	TRBV2	NA	NA	CASSVSTDTQYF	TGTGCCAGCAGTGTTAGCACAGATACGCAGTATTTT
TRBJ1-4	TRBV2	NA	NA	CASSDGLGNEKLFF	TGTGCCAGCAGTGACGGTTTGGGTAATGAAAAACTGTTTTTT
TRBJ1-6	TRBV29-1	NA	NA	CSVGQSNSPLHF	TGCAGCGTTGGACAGAGTAATTCACCCCTCCACTTT